This TCR beta chain was found in a study of prognosis after radiotherapy for stage I lung cancer. About the research overall: Enrollment began in early 2018 and ended in the first half of 2019; the enrolled patients had stage I non-small cell lung cancer. Notes on the study in general: Tumor specificity was not determined for the expanded TCR clones. In patients who developed distant metastases, Shannon entropy measured after stereotactic body radiation therapy was lower, and baseline Shannon entropy was not associated with metastases.

This CDR3 is built from 17 residues. The V and J ends lost 0 bases and 0 bases respectively, with 12 bases between them. Looked up from germline, CDR1 is SGHAT and CDR2 is FQNNGV. This clonotype was picked up many times. The antigen remains undetermined. CDR3 of TCR beta was amplified from genomic DNA via a two-round multiplex PCR. The first PCR round targeted every TRBV and TRBJ gene with specific primers. MiXCR, run by TCRdb on the multiplex PCR reads, gives a single entry per CDR3 protein. This table has fewer than 20,000 distinct CDR3 sequences, over 15% appearing once. The sequencing used PBMCs, collected before or after stereotactic body radiation therapy (not recorded which). The V call is TRBV11-2, the J call TRBJ2-1; D gene ambiguous. The receptor's source is a donor aged 50 or older with non-small cell lung cancer. CDR3 nucleotide sequence: TGTGCCAGCAGCTTAGATCTAGGCAGAGCCTCCTACAATGAGCAGTTCTTC. Protein product: CASSLDLGRASYNEQFF. Variable domain in full (rest from reference TRBV11-2 and TRBJ2-1): EAGVAQSPRYKIIEKRQSVAFWCNPISGHATLYWYQQILGQGPKLLIQFQNNGVVDDSQLPKDRFSAERLKGVDSTLKIQPAKLEDSAVYLCASSLDLGRASYNEQFFGPGTRLTVL.